This T cell receptor (beta chain) originates from a study of cytomegalovirus exposure and HLA in healthy donors. Study conclusions and caveats: V- and J-gene trimming in TCR beta was tied to a missense DCLRE1C variant by an analysis performed later.

This clone was observed once. Its cognate antigen is unknown. The PCR was carried out with 60 Vbeta primers and 13 Jbeta primers. Repertoires were generated with immunoSEQ multiplex PCR, while TCRdb's copy carries only in-frame clones and drops some. Among approximately 100,000 clones listed, roughly four fifths were seen once. The sample comprised PBMCs. The receptor's source is a male donor in good health and CMV-seropositive.

As DNA, the CDR3 is TGTGCCAGTGTAAGCGGGGGGGCGCTGAACGAGCAGTACTTC. Translation: CASVSGGALNEQYF. This chain uses TRBV19 with TRBJ2-7; 10 nucleotides align to TRBD2. Germline values: CDR1 LNHDA, CDR2 SQIVND (reference sequence). The CDR3 contains 14 residues. With 8 bases clipped from V and 5 bases from J, the junction kept 9 bases outside the gene matches.